Listed here are 6 T cell receptor beta chains from one sample, sequenced in a study of chemoradiotherapy in HPV16-positive cancers. This table comes from immunoSEQ multiplex PCR, and its TCRdb copy is limited to in-frame clones, with some not included. Of 8,000 to 9,000 clones listed, around two thirds are singletons. Sample collection was performed from a patient who underwent chemoradiotherapy. The receptors stem from a human donor with HPV-associated anogenital cancer.

The chain has TRBV15 and TRBJ1-1, with unresolved D. Germline V gene data show CDR1 as LNHNV and CDR2 as YYDKDF (reference sequence). The CDR3 is 14 amino acids. Between the trimmed V and J ends, which lost 4 bases and 3 bases, there was a span of 12 bases. The CDR3 loop reads CATSTAPKDTEAFF. Here the CDR3 DNA reads TGTGCCACCAGCACAGCCCCGAAGGACACTGAAGCTTTCTTT.

This clone was seen more than once but under ten times. The J gene is TRBJ2-1, the V gene TRBV4-1, with D tentatively TRBD2 (6 bases). The CDR3 covers 15 residues. V shed 2 bases and J shed 6 bases, with 14 bases lying between them. The V gene's germline CDR1 is MGHRA and CDR2 YSYEKL. The CDR3 region is CASSQSSVTANEQFF. CDR3 bases: TGCGCCAGCAGCCAATCTAGCGTGACTGCCAATGAGCAGTTCTTC.

The V call is TRBV19, the J call TRBJ2-1; D is unresolved. V shed 5 bases and J shed 4 bases, with 21 bases lying between them. Per germline, CDR1 LNHDA and CDR2 SQIVND (reference sequence). The CDR3 extends over 17 amino acids. CDR3 protein: CASSSWLAKKRYNEQFF. The DNA of the CDR3 is TGTGCCAGTAGTTCCTGGCTCGCGAAGAAAAGGTACAATGAGCAGTTCTTC.

This chain uses TRBV2 with TRBJ2-7, with 9 nucleotides matching TRBD1. Trimming at V came to 5 bases and at J to 0 bases, leaving 5 bases not matched to a gene. Germline CDR1 SNHLY, CDR2 FYNNEI. CDR3 size: 15 residues. The CDR3 bases are TGTGCCAGCAGTTACGGGACAGGGAGCTCCTACGAGCAGTACTTC. Encoded protein: CASSYGTGSSYEQYF.

J is TRBJ1-1 and V is TRBV6-6; tentative D call: TRBD1 (5 bases). The CDR3 sequence is 15 residues long. Germline V gene sequence: CDR1 MNHNY, CDR2 SVGAGI (reference sequence). Trimming shortened V by 9 bases and J by 1 base, and 18 bases separated the two germline ends. The CDR3 spells CASIQAWGGNTEAFF. CDR3 sequence (DNA): TGTGCCAGTATCCAGGCTTGGGGGGGGAACACTGAAGCTTTCTTT.

This clone was detected a few times. The chain employs TRBV6-7 and TRBJ2-1; D may match TRBD1 or TRBD2 (5 bases each). TRBV6-7 is annotated as an ORF whose role is uncertain. CDR3 size: 18 residues. V lost 0 bases and J lost 6, with 21 bases in between. CDR3 sequence reads: CASSYSKERGRFGNEQFF. CDR3 bases: TGTGCCAGCAGTTACTCGAAAGAACGGGGCCGTTTCGGCAATGAGCAGTTCTTC.